A single sample is the source of the 20 T cell receptor beta chains below, sequenced in a study of glioma-infiltrating T cells. Amplification of TCR alpha and beta CDR3 regions from RNA used iRepertoire nested multiplex PCR. In TCRdb, the multiplex PCR reads were re-called with MiXCR into one record per CDR3 protein. The table has around 350,000 distinct CDR3 sequences, roughly two fifths seen once. The sequenced sample was glioma tissue, nonneoplastic brain tissue, or PBMCs (not recorded which). The receptors originated from a human donor with low-grade glioma or glioblastoma, undergoing nonglioma brain surgery, or in good health (not recorded which).

This clonotype showed up many times. This chain connects TRBV20-1 to TRBJ1-4, with D possibly matching TRBD1 (5 bases). Germline-derived CDR1 and CDR2 are DFQATT and SNEGSKA (reference sequence). Trimming removed 3 bases at V and 8 bases at J, with 13 bases between. This CDR3 has 13 residues. In DNA, the CDR3 is TGCAGTGCTAGCCCCCCGGGGGGGGAAAAACTGTTTTTT. It codes for CSASPPGGEKLFF.

This clonotype was recorded many times. The chain is built from TRBV20-1 and TRBJ1-6; D unclear. The CDR3 is 13 amino acids. Trimming removed 4 bases from V and 7 bases from J, with 11 bases in between. In germline, CDR1 is DFQATT, CDR2 SNEGSKA (reference sequence). The CDR3 region has the DNA TGCAGTGCTACGGGAGATGCCAATTCACCCCTCCACTTT. Translated: CSATGDANSPLHF.

This clonotype occurred many times. The J gene is TRBJ2-1, the V gene TRBV6-2 or TRBV6-3, with 8 bases that match TRBD2. This CDR3 is built from 13 residues. V gave up 7 bases and J gave up 7 bases; unmatched junction bases: 6. Germline V CDR1 and CDR2: MNHEY, SVGEGT. CDR3 coding DNA: TGTGCCAGCAACATAGCGGGACTGAATGAGCAGTTCTTC. Protein product: CASNIAGLNEQFF.

This clonotype came up a few times. The chain has TRBV5-1 and TRBJ1-2; no clear D gene. Trimming cost V 4 bases and J 4 bases, with 14 bases left between them. The length of the CDR3 is 14 residues. Germline V gives CDR1 SGHRS, CDR2 YFSETQ. The CDR3 DNA is TGCGCCAGCAGCGCCACCACTCAAACCTATGGCTACACCTTC. Translated, it gives CASSATTQTYGYTF.

This chain connects TRBV4-1 to TRBJ2-1; D may be TRBD2 (7 bases). The CDR3 contains 14 residues. Germline CDR1 and CDR2: MGHRA and YSYEKL. The germline V and J ends were trimmed by 2 bases and 8 bases, with 13 bases remaining between them. CDR3 residues: CASSQWGGPDEQFF. The DNA for the CDR3 is TGCGCCAGCAGCCAATGGGGGGGGCCCGATGAGCAGTTCTTC.

This clonotype was observed at least ten times. The chain joins TRBV27 to TRBJ2-1; D possibly corresponds to TRBD2 (7 bases). V was shortened by 5 bases and J by 6 bases, with 14 bases between the two germline ends. This CDR3 contains 14 residues. Looked up from germline, CDR1 is MNHEY and CDR2 is SMNVEV (reference sequence). CDR3 protein: CASSPRGGGNEQFF. The CDR3 DNA follows: TGTGCCAGCAGTCCTAGAGGGGGGGGCAATGAGCAGTTCTTC.

CDR3 residues: CAIRLSTGAVDTQYF. CDR3 nucleotide sequence: TGTGCCATCAGACTCTCGACGGGAGCGGTAGATACGCAGTATTTT. J is TRBJ2-3 and V is TRBV6-6, with a weak D call TRBD2 (6 bases). Germline values: CDR1 MNHNY, CDR2 SVGAGI (reference sequence). The length of the CDR3 is 15 residues. Between the trimmed V and J ends, which lost 10 bases and 5 bases, there was a span of 22 bases.

The CDR3 reads CASSNVMVSTPNEQFF. The CDR3 DNA follows: TGTGCCAGCAGCAACGTCATGGTCTCGACTCCCAATGAGCAGTTCTTC. The chain employs TRBV3-1 and TRBJ2-4; D gene ambiguous. TRBJ2-1 explains the end of the DNA better; the J call may be wrong. The CDR3 extends over 16 amino acids. Germline CDR1 and CDR2: LGHDT and YNNKEL (reference sequence).

On this clonotype: This sequence may be a read error, since a much larger clone differs from it by one base. CDR3: CASSSGQGSAKNIEYF. CDR3 DNA sequence: TGTGCCAGCAGTTCTGGACAGGGGAGTGCCAAAAACATTGAGTACTTC. The V call is TRBV6-2 or TRBV6-3, the J call TRBJ2-4; 9 positions match TRBD1. This CDR3 region has 16 residues. From germline, CDR1 is MNHEY and CDR2 SVGEGT.

CDR3 in DNA: TGTGCCAGCATCTTCCGGGACAGGGGGTTCGGGGAGCTGTTTTTT. This translates into CASIFRDRGFGELFF. The chain joins TRBV28 to TRBJ2-2, with 11 bases lining up with TRBD1. J gave up 7 bases and V 7 bases, and 8 bases lay outside the gene matches. Per the germline V gene, CDR1 is MDHEN and CDR2 is SYDVKM. The CDR3 spans 15 residues.

The genes are TRBV24-1 and TRBJ1-1; no reliable D call. Trimming cost V 0 bases and J 4 bases, with 5 bases left between them. Germline CDR1 and CDR2: KGHDR and SFDVKD. The CDR3 covers 13 residues. The CDR3 bases are TGTGCCACCAGTGATTTGGAATTCACTGAAGCTTTCTTT. It specifies CATSDLEFTEAFF.

With regard to this clonotype: This sequence may be a read error, since a much larger clone differs from it by one base. The chain links TRBV6-1 to TRBJ1-5, with 8 bases identical to TRBD1. V lost 6 bases and J lost 7; bases outside the gene matches: 8. The CDR3 totals 14 residues. Germline V lookup: CDR1 MNHNS, CDR2 SASEGT. The CDR3: CASSGYRGEQPQHF. CDR3 nucleotide sequence: TGTGCCAGCAGCGGTTACAGGGGGGAACAGCCCCAGCATTTT.

The V gene is TRBV2, the J gene TRBJ1-2; D uncertain. The CDR3 has 15 amino acids. With 0 bases removed from V and 3 bases from J, the gap between germline ends came to 11 bases. The germline V gene has CDR1 SNHLY and CDR2 FYNNEI. Written as DNA, the CDR3 is TGTGCCAGCAGTGAAGCGCCAAGACTATACTATGGCTACACCTTC. As protein: CASSEAPRLYYGYTF.

Note on this clonotype: A read error may explain this, as a much larger clone is one base away. V and J are TRBV28 and TRBJ2-7; 7 nucleotides line up with TRBD1. Germline CDR1 and CDR2: MDHEN and SYDVKM. This CDR3 contains 14 residues. CDR3 sequence: CSSSSPGQSYEQYF. CDR3 DNA sequence: TGTTCCAGCAGTTCCCCGGGACAGTCCTACGAGCAGTACTTC. The full variable domain, in which reference TRBV28 and TRBJ2-7 provide the parts outside the CDR3, is DVKVTQSSRYLVKRTGEKVFLECVQDMDHENMFWYRQDPGLGLRLIYFSYDVKMKEKGDIPEGYSVSREKKERFSLILESASTNQTSMYLCSSSSPGQSYEQYFGPGTRLTVT.

The chain is built from TRBV7-2 and TRBJ2-7; 7 nucleotides align to TRBD2. The CDR3 spans 12 residues. J was trimmed by 5 bases and V by 4 bases; bases with no gene match: 2. Germline V gene lookup returns CDR1 SGHTA and CDR2 FQGNSA. The CDR3 DNA reads TGTGCCAGCAGCTGGACTAGGAACGAGCAGTACTTC. As protein: CASSWTRNEQYF.

This clonotype was counted many times. This chain joins TRBV27 and TRBJ1-5; 7 bases are shared with TRBD1. V trimming: 6 bases; J trimming: 7 bases; junction bases outside the gene matches: 9. This CDR3 is 14 amino acids long. The germline V gene encodes CDR1 MNHEY and CDR2 SMNVEV (reference sequence). The CDR3 DNA is TGTGCCAGCAGACTGACAGGGTTGGAGCAGCCCCAGCATTTT. Translating gives CASRLTGLEQPQHF.

This clonotype was detected many times. The chain links TRBV27 to TRBJ1-4; D remains unclear. CDR3 size: 16 residues. Germline loops: CDR1 MNHEY, CDR2 SMNVEV (reference sequence). Trimming removed 5 bases from V and 0 bases from J, with 13 bases in between. CDR3 nucleotides: TGTGCCAGCAGTCCAACTGTTACAGCAACTAATGAAAAACTGTTTTTT. Residues: CASSPTVTATNEKLFF. Full variable domain (rest looked up from reference TRBV27 and TRBJ1-4): EAQVTQNPRYLITVTGKKLTVTCSQNMNHEYMSWYRQDPGLGLRQIYYSMNVEVTDKGDVPEGYKVSRKEKRNFPLILESPSPNQTSLYFCASSPTVTATNEKLFFGSGTQLSVL.

V and J are TRBV10-3 and TRBJ1-2, with D perhaps TRBD1 (5 bases). CDR3 size: 13 residues. Germline V gene lookup returns CDR1 ENHRY and CDR2 SYGVKD. With 4 bases removed from V and 5 bases from J, the gap between germline ends came to 11 bases. CDR3 bases: TGTGCCATCAGTGCAGGTCAGGGATATGGCTACACCTTC. It encodes CAISAGQGYGYTF.

V is TRBV6-2 or TRBV6-3 and J is TRBJ1-2, with no clear D. Trimming pared 5 bases from V and 5 bases from J, leaving 15 bases between. The CDR3 has 14 residues. The V gene's germline CDR1 is MNHEY and CDR2 SVGEGT. This CDR3 is CASSPPGFYYGYTF. CDR3 sequence (DNA): TGTGCCAGCAGTCCTCCGGGCTTCTATTATGGCTACACCTTC.

In its sample, this clonotype was seen a few times. V is TRBV11-1 and J is TRBJ2-1; either TRBD1 or TRBD2 may fit D (6 bases each). CDR3 length: 15 residues. Germline V gene data show CDR1 as SGHAT and CDR2 as FQDESV (reference sequence). V was clipped by 2 bases and J by 2 bases, with 10 bases between them. The CDR3 loop reads CASSLRGAAYNEQFF. The CDR3 region has the DNA TGTGCCAGCAGCTTAAGGGGGGCCGCCTACAATGAGCAGTTCTTC.